Each of the 6 T cell receptor beta chains below was sequenced from the same sample in a study of cytomegalovirus exposure and HLA in healthy donors. Method: immunoSEQ multiplex PCR; TCRdb's copy keeps in-frame clones and lacks some. The sample records tens of thousands of clones, about 96% being singletons. The sample taken for sequencing was PBMCs. These receptors all come from a man in his late teens or twenties in good health and CMV-seronegative.

The table lists this clone with a count of one. CDR3 nucleotide sequence: TGTGCCAGCAGTTTCCTAGAGGGGGCCGGAAACACCATATATTTT. Its translation is CASSFLEGAGNTIYF. The V and J genes are TRBV6-5 and TRBJ1-3; TRBD1 agrees at 7 bases. V was pared by 4 bases and J by 4 bases, with 7 bases of the junction left unmatched. The CDR3 contains 15 residues. Germline assignment: CDR1 MNHEY and CDR2 SVGAGI.

The CDR3 bases are TGTGCCAGCAGCATCCTCGGACTAGCGGGACACGATGAGCAGTTCTTC. Its protein is CASSILGLAGHDEQFF. The chain uses TRBV7-9 and TRBJ2-1; 12 bases match TRBD2. Per the germline V gene, CDR1 is SEHNR and CDR2 is FQNEAQ (reference sequence). The CDR3 runs 16 residues. The ends lost 5 bases at V and 8 bases at J; junction bases unmatched: 10.

The chain combines TRBV4-1 with TRBJ2-3; weak D call: TRBD1 (5 bases). The CDR3 runs to 12 residues. Germline V gene data show CDR1 as MGHRA and CDR2 as YSYEKL. Trimming took 3 bases from V and 6 from J, leaving 7 bases between them. The CDR3 nucleotides are TGCGCCAGCAGCCACAGGGCGGATACGCAGTATTTT. Translated, it gives CASSHRADTQYF.

The chain combines TRBV2 with TRBJ2-7, with 7 positions matching TRBD1. The germline V gene has CDR1 SNHLY and CDR2 FYNNEI. This CDR3 has 13 amino acids. V was pared by 8 bases and J by 3 bases, with 7 bases of the junction left unmatched. This CDR3 reads CASFWDRNYEQYF. The CDR3, as DNA: TGTGCCAGCTTTTGGGACAGAAACTACGAGCAGTACTTC.

This clone was counted once. The genes are TRBV19 and TRBJ1-1; the D gene is possibly TRBD1 (5 bases). The V and J ends lost 5 bases and 5 bases respectively, with 12 bases between them. The CDR3 has 13 amino acids. Looked up from germline, CDR1 is LNHDA and CDR2 is SQIVND (reference sequence). This CDR3 is CASSQSRGTEAFF. Written as DNA, the CDR3 is TGTGCCAGTAGTCAGTCGCGGGGGACTGAAGCTTTCTTT.

The J gene is TRBJ2-1, the V gene TRBV5-1; 9 bases fit TRBD2. J was trimmed by 3 bases and V by 2 bases; bases with no gene match: 3. The CDR3 spans 15 residues. Germline assignment: CDR1 SGHRS and CDR2 YFSETQ. The CDR3 region is CASSFATSGYNEQFF. CDR3 bases: TGCGCCAGCAGCTTCGCGACTAGCGGCTACAATGAGCAGTTCTTC.